Following are 24 T cell receptor beta chains from one sample sequenced in a study of blood T cell repertoires in COVID-19. Data came from immunoSEQ multiplex PCR; TCRdb stores just in-frame clones and leaves some out. Among fewer than 200,000 clones listed, around four fifths were seen once. The sequencing sample was made of peripheral blood. The source of these receptors is a man in his 70s with acute or convalescent COVID-19.

This rearrangement joins TRBV12-5 to TRBJ1-1; D call uncertain. The CDR3 contains 16 residues. Trimming took off 2 bases at V and 1 base at J, with 14 bases between the two ends. CDR1 is LGHNT and CDR2 is FRNRAP in the germline V gene. CDR3 sequence (DNA): TGTGCTAGTGGTTTGCCACGGACTGGAAAGAACACTGAAGCTTTCTTT. This sequence encodes CASGLPRTGKNTEAFF. The full variable domain, completed using reference TRBV12-5 and TRBJ1-1, is DARVTQTPRHKVTEMGQEVTMRCQPILGHNTVFWYRQTMMQGLELLAYFRNRAPLDDSGMPKDRFSAEMPDATLATLKIQPSEPRDSAVYFCASGLPRTGKNTEAFFGQGTRLTVV.

The V call is TRBV19, the J call TRBJ2-2; 7 bases agree with TRBD1. V shed 3 bases and J 3 bases; nucleotides not matched to a gene: 4. CDR1 is LNHDA and CDR2 is SQIVND in the germline V gene (reference sequence). This CDR3 spans 15 amino acids. In nucleotides, the CDR3 is TGTGCCAGTAGTATGCAAACAGGGGACACCGGGGAGCTGTTTTTT. The encoded protein is CASSMQTGDTGELFF.

This chain connects TRBV14 to TRBJ1-2; a weak D match, TRBD1 (5 bases). CDR1 SGHDN and CDR2 FVKESK come from the germline V gene. This CDR3 comprises 15 residues. Trimming pared 2 bases from V and 4 bases from J, leaving 14 bases between. Written as DNA, the CDR3 is TGTGCCAGCAGCCAATTCCAGGGATTCGCCTATGGCTACACCTTC. Its protein is CASSQFQGFAYGYTF.

The chain has TRBV4-2 and TRBJ2-5, with 8 bases lining up with TRBD2. V shed 0 bases and J 2 bases; nucleotides not matched to a gene: 8. CDR1 and CDR2 (germline): LGHNA, YNFKEQ. The CDR3 contains 17 residues. For the CDR3, the DNA is TGTGCCAGCAGCCAAGATCGAAGCGGGGGCCGACAAGAGACCCAGTACTTC. Translated: CASSQDRSGGRQETQYF.

V and J are TRBV3-1 (or the pseudogene TRBV3-2) and TRBJ1-2, with D unclear. The germline V gene has CDR1 LGHDT and CDR2 YNNKEL (reference sequence). This CDR3 is built from 14 residues. V was clipped by 0 bases and J by 4 bases, with 9 bases between them. The CDR3 region is CASSQEEGRYGYTF. The CDR3 nucleotides are TGTGCCAGCAGCCAAGAGGAGGGTCGCTATGGCTACACCTTC.

The chain uses TRBV4-1 and TRBJ1-1, with 10 bases aligning to TRBD1. V lost 1 base, J lost 11 bases, and 7 bases stayed unmatched. The CDR3 consists of 14 residues. The germline CDR1 and CDR2 sequences are MGHRA and YSYEKL. CDR3 bases: TGCGCCAGCAGCCAAGCGGACAGGGGGTTGGGGGCTTTCTTT. Residues: CASSQADRGLGAFF.

The chain employs TRBV18 and TRBJ1-2, with 11 bases fitting TRBD1. The V gene's germline CDR1 is KGHSH and CDR2 LQKENI. CDR3 length: 15 amino acids. V trimming: 3 bases; J trimming: 3 bases; junction bases outside the gene matches: 3. For the CDR3, the DNA is TGTGCCAGCTCACCGGGACAGGGGGTTCACTATGGCTACACCTTC. This codes for CASSPGQGVHYGYTF.

The chain is built from TRBV6-1 and TRBJ2-7; D is possibly TRBD1 (6 bases). The germline V gene has CDR1 MNHNS and CDR2 SASEGT. Trimming shortened V by 0 bases and J by 1 base, and 16 bases separated the two germline ends. CDR3 length: 17 residues. The chain's CDR3 is CASSEARVLTGSYEQYF. The CDR3 nucleotides are TGTGCCAGCAGTGAAGCGCGAGTATTGACAGGTTCCTACGAGCAGTACTTC.

This clone was observed once. The chain employs TRBV25-1 and TRBJ1-1, with 7 positions matching TRBD1. Losses at the gene ends were 6 bases for V and 0 bases for J; bases not matched to a gene: 4. The germline gives CDR1 MGHDK, CDR2 SYGVNS. This CDR3 region has 14 residues. The CDR3 DNA follows: TGTGCCAGCAGGCCCAGGGGGTTGAACACTGAAGCTTTCTTT. The encoded protein is CASRPRGLNTEAFF. The variable domain in full, with the rest retrieved from reference TRBV25-1 and TRBJ1-1, is EADIYQTPRYLVIGTGKKITLECSQTMGHDKMYWYQQDPGMELHLIHYSYGVNSTEKGDLSSESTVSRIRTEHFPLTLESARPSHTSQYLCASRPRGLNTEAFFGQGTRLTVV.

Comment on this clone: The same CDR3 arises from other DNA sequences in this sample as well. The chain joins TRBV20-1 to TRBJ2-5; D is unclear. This CDR3 has 10 residues. Trimming left V 5 bases short and J 1 base short, with 2 bases between. Germline-derived CDR1 and CDR2 are DFQATT and SNEGSKA (reference sequence). CDR3 region: CSALQETQYF. The CDR3 DNA sequence: TGCAGTGCTCTCCAAGAGACCCAGTACTTC.

V usage is TRBV19 and J usage is TRBJ2-7, with TRBD2 as a possible D gene (5 bases). The CDR3 totals 14 residues. The germline V gene encodes CDR1 LNHDA and CDR2 SQIVND (reference sequence). V shed 3 bases and J shed 5 bases, with 14 bases lying between them. DNA for the CDR3: TGTGCCAGTAGTATGTCGGGGTACCCCAACGAGCAGTACTTC. It translates to CASSMSGYPNEQYF.

V and J are TRBV7-9 and TRBJ2-3; tentatively, D is TRBD1 (6 bases). The CDR3 has 14 amino acids. The V end lost 1 base, the J end lost 4 bases, and 9 bases lay between the germline ends. CDR1 and CDR2 from the germline V gene are SEHNR and FQNEAQ (reference sequence). The CDR3 DNA reads as TGTGCCAGCAGCTTAGTGGGGGCTTCAGATACGCAGTATTTT. Amino acid sequence: CASSLVGASDTQYF.

The chain is built from TRBV5-1 and TRBJ2-5; D is perhaps TRBD2 (7 bases). Deletions cut 2 bases from V and 4 bases from J, with 12 bases between. This CDR3 is built from 14 residues. Germline CDR1 is SGHRS and CDR2 is YFSETQ. The CDR3 DNA follows: TGCGCCAGCAGCTTCCAAGGGGGGGGAGAGACCCAGTACTTC. Amino acids: CASSFQGGGETQYF.

The chain couples TRBV7-2 to TRBJ2-1, with 11 nucleotides matching TRBD2. The V gene's germline CDR1 is SGHTA and CDR2 FQGNSA. The V gene end was trimmed by 1 base and the J gene end by 1 base; junction bases not matched to a gene: 3. This CDR3 is built from 17 residues. DNA for the CDR3: TGTGCCAGCAGCTTAGACGCTAGCGGGGGGTCCTACAATGAGCAGTTCTTC. It codes for CASSLDASGGSYNEQFF. Supplemented by reference TRBV7-2 and TRBJ2-1, the full variable domain reads GAGVSQSPSNKVTEKGKDVELRCDPISGHTALYWYRQSLGQGLEFLIYFQGNSAPDKSGLPSDRFSAERTGGSVSTLTIQRTQQEDSAVYLCASSLDASGGSYNEQFFGPGTRLTVL.

This sequence joins TRBV5-1 and TRBJ2-3; 13 bases fit TRBD2. CDR1 and CDR2 (germline): SGHRS, YFSETQ. Unmatched junction bases numbered 11, after V lost 1 base and J lost 6 bases. The CDR3 loop spans 18 amino acids. The DNA for the CDR3 is TGCGCCAGCAGCTTGTTACTAGCGGGAGGGGCGAGATTGGATACGCAGTATTTT. Its protein is CASSLLLAGGARLDTQYF.

Many counts were recorded for this clone. CDR3 amino acids: CASSLSAVNTEAFF. The CDR3 coding sequence is TGTGCCAGCAGCTTGTCGGCGGTGAACACTGAAGCTTTCTTT. This rearrangement joins TRBV5-8 to TRBJ1-1; unclear D gene. The CDR3 length is 14 residues. V was pared by 1 base and J by 0 bases, with 7 bases between. The germline V gene encodes CDR1 SGHTS and CDR2 YDEGEE.

The chain couples TRBV24-1 to TRBJ1-2; 8 nucleotides match TRBD1. V shed 12 bases, J shed 5 bases, and the junction held 10 bases outside the gene matches. Germline CDR1 and CDR2: KGHDR and SFDVKD. CDR3 size: 13 residues. This CDR3 is CAPSRDRSYGYTF. CDR3 DNA sequence: TGTGCCCCCTCCCGGGACAGGTCATATGGCTACACCTTC.

This clone was counted at least ten times. The chain joins TRBV4-3 to TRBJ2-2, with 7 bases lining up with TRBD2. The V gene end was trimmed by 4 bases and the J gene end by 3 bases; junction bases not matched to a gene: 8. The CDR3 extends over 16 amino acids. The germline V gene has CDR1 LGHNA and CDR2 YSLEER. The CDR3 loop reads CASSLSGGGDTGELFF. For the CDR3, the DNA is TGCGCCAGCAGCCTCAGCGGTGGGGGGGACACCGGGGAGCTGTTTTTT.

This rearrangement joins TRBV6-5 to TRBJ2-7; the D is unclear. The CDR3 is made up of 15 amino acids. Trimming pared 0 bases from V and 4 bases from J, leaving 13 bases between. Germline values: CDR1 MNHEY, CDR2 SVGAGI. The CDR3, as DNA: TGTGCCAGCAGTTACTCAACTATGGGTGATTACGAGCAGTACTTC. It yields the protein CASSYSTMGDYEQYF.

This clone appeared a single time. The chain has TRBV18 and TRBJ2-2; the match to TRBD2 covers 8 bases. Germline loops: CDR1 KGHSH, CDR2 LQKENI. This CDR3 is 16 amino acids long. Losses at the gene ends were 2 bases for V and 0 bases for J; bases not matched to a gene: 2. CDR3 coding DNA: TGTGCCAGCTCACCATGGACTAGCTCGAACACCGGGGAGCTGTTTTTT. It codes for CASSPWTSSNTGELFF.

V gene TRBV19 combines with J gene TRBJ1-5; no definite D call. V dropped 4 bases and J dropped 5 bases, with 12 bases sitting between them. The CDR3 is 14 amino acids. CDR1 is LNHDA and CDR2 is SQIVND in the germline V gene (reference sequence). The CDR3 DNA is TGTGCCAGTAGTACCCCGGGGAGGGATCAGCCCCAGCATTTT. Its translation is CASSTPGRDQPQHF.

The V and J genes are TRBV11-3 and TRBJ1-6, with D possibly matching TRBD1 (5 bases). V lost 0 bases, J lost 5 bases, and 11 bases lay in between. Germline V lookup: CDR1 SGHNT, CDR2 YENEEA. This CDR3 contains 16 residues. The CDR3 protein is CASSLDLSGHNSPLHF. The CDR3 nucleotides read TGTGCCAGCAGCTTAGATCTTTCAGGGCATAATTCACCCCTCCACTTT.

The chain joins TRBV9 to TRBJ2-6; no clear D. The CDR3 has 17 residues. Trimming left V 0 bases short and J 0 bases short, with 10 bases between. The germline gives CDR1 SGDLS, CDR2 YYNGEE. For the CDR3, the DNA is TGTGCCAGCAGCGTAGCTACTGGGCCCTCTGGGGCCAACGTCCTGACTTTC. Translating gives CASSVATGPSGANVLTF.

The chain couples TRBV30 to TRBJ2-3; a possible D gene is TRBD2 (6 bases). CDR3 length: 10 residues. Germline loops: CDR1 GTSNPN, CDR2 SVGIG (reference sequence). V lost 8 bases to trimming and J lost 7 bases, with 10 bases between them. The CDR3 DNA reads as TGTGCCATCGGACTAAATACGCAGTATTTT. Translation gives CAIGLNTQYF.